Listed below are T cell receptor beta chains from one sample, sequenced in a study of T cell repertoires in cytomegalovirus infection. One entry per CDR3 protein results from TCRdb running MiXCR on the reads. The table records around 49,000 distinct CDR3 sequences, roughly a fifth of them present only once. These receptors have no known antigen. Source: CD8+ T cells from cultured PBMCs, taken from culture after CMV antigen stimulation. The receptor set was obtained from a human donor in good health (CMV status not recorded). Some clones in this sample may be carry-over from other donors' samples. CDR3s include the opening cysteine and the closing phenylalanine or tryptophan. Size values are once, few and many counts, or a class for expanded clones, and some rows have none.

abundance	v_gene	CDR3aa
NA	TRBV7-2	CASSHGGVGEQYF
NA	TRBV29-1	CSVEDHGYTF
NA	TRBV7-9	CASSFGDWATDTQYF
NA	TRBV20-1	CSARRFSGGTNYGYTF
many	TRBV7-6	CASSPTGDSSSYEQYF
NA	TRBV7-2	CASSLIGGTRVYEQYF
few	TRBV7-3	CASSSWDGKTQYF
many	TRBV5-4	CASSFPSSYEQYF
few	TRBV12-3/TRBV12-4	CASSSSSRRDTGELFF
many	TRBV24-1	CATGRRGRGEQFF
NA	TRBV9	CASSPSPGGPGEQYF
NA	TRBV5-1	CASSLAGTGFNEQFF
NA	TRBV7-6	CASSLVPGRINEQFF
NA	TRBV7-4	CALTGTTGELFF
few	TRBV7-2	CASSFTRESHEQYF
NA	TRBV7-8	CASSLELAGAQETQYF
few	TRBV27	CASSFQNNYGYTF
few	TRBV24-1	CATSGTGTERGGYYGYTF
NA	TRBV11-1	CASSSHPRDRGDEQFF
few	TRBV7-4	CASSLIETQYF
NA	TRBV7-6	CASSLRENTGELFF
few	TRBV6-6	CASSLTEFSYEQYF
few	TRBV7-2	CASSSRTSDYYNEQFF
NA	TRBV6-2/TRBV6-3	CASSYSGNRVPQHF
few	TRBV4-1	CASSQEKGYEQYF
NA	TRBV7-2	CASSYRTVYNEQFF
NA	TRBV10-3	CAISESDSYTGELFF
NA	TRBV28	CASTTGGNTIYF
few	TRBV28	CASSFRQSNQPQHF
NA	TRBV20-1	CSASYPFYGYTF
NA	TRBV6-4	CASSDGTNTGELFF
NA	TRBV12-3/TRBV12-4	CASSLGGAPGYNEQFF
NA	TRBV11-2	CASSLLDRDLETQYF
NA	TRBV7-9	CASSRTDSDPEQFF
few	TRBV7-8	CASSLANRLRFSGYTF
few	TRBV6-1	CASSDRTGINQPQHF
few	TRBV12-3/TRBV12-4	CASSPQGIYNEQFF